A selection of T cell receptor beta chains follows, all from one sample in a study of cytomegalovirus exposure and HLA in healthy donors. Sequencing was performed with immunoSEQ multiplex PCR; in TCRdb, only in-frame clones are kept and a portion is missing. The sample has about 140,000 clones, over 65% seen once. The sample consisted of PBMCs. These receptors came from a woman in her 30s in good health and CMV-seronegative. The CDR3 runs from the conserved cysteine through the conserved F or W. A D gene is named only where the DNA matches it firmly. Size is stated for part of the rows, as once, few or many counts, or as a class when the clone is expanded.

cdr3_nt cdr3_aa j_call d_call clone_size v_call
TGTGCCAGCAGTGAAGGAGCGGGGGTCGACAATGAGCAGTTCTTC CASSEGAGVDNEQFF TRBJ2-1 TRBD2 - TRBV6-1
TGTGCCAGTAGTATGTGGGGCGGTGGGGCCAACGTCCTGACTTTC CASSMWGGGANVLTF TRBJ2-6 - once TRBV19
TGTGCCTGGAGCCACATTCCGGGACAGGGGACAGATACGCAGTATTTT CAWSHIPGQGTDTQYF TRBJ2-3 TRBD1 - TRBV30
TGTGCCAGCAGCTCACCGGGACACCGCTCTGGGGCCAACGTCCTGACTTTC CASSSPGHRSGANVLTF TRBJ2-6 - - TRBV7-9
TGTGCCGGCAGCGTAGCTCAAACCGAGGAAGAGACCCAGTACTTC CAGSVAQTEEETQYF TRBJ2-5 - - TRBV9
TGTGCCAGTAGTCCTCCGTCTGGGGGGGCGTATGGGGCCAACGTCCTGACTTTC CASSPPSGGAYGANVLTF TRBJ2-6 - - TRBV19
TGTGCCAGCAGCTCCTCGACAGGGGGCCGACTCCACTTT CASSSSTGGRLHF TRBJ1-6 TRBD1 - TRBV5-4
TGTGCCAGCTCACCCTGGCTTCCCGTGGCTAGCGCCCGGAATGAGCAGTTCTTC CASSPWLPVASARNEQFF TRBJ2-1 - few TRBV18
TGTGCCAGCAGTGATCGACGGGTAAATGAAAAACTGTTTTTT CASSDRRVNEKLFF TRBJ1-4 - - TRBV2
TGTGCCAGCAGTGACGTGGGCCCGAACACTGAAGCTTTCTTT CASSDVGPNTEAFF TRBJ1-1 - - TRBV6-1
TGTGCCAGCAGTGAAGCGGACAGCTCCTACAATGAGCAGTTCTTC CASSEADSSYNEQFF TRBJ2-1 - - TRBV6-1
TGTGCTAGCAGCCTGGGACAGGGTGATGAAAAACTGTTTTTT CASSLGQGDEKLFF TRBJ1-4 TRBD1 - TRBV7-7
TGTGCCAGTAGGGACAGGGGGTACGCAGATACGCAGTATTTT CASRDRGYADTQYF TRBJ2-3 TRBD1 - TRBV19
TGTGCCTGGGCCGCGGACAGGGCCTCCTACGAGCAGTACTTC CAWAADRASYEQYF TRBJ2-7 TRBD1 once TRBV30
TGTGCCAGCAGTTACTCGTTGCGGGCTTTAAATACGCAGTATTTT CASSYSLRALNTQYF TRBJ2-3 - - TRBV6-5
TGCGCCAGCAGCTTACTAGCGGGGGGCCAAGAGACCCAGTACTTC CASSLLAGGQETQYF TRBJ2-5 TRBD2 few TRBV5-1
TGTGCCAGCAGTTTATCGACTTCAGAAGTCTATGGCTACACCTTC CASSLSTSEVYGYTF TRBJ1-2 - - TRBV28
TGTGCCATCAGGGGGACAGGAGTCTACGAGCAGTACTTC CAIRGTGVYEQYF TRBJ2-7 TRBD1 - TRBV10-3
TGTGCCAGCAGCTTGATGCAGACAGGGGGAGAAAAACTGTTTTTT CASSLMQTGGEKLFF TRBJ1-4 TRBD1 - TRBV5-6
TGTGCCAGCAGCTGGGGGGTAAACACCGGGGAGCTGTTTTTT CASSWGVNTGELFF TRBJ2-2 - - TRBV7-3
TGTGCCAGTAGTATAGATCACATTGGAGATCAGCCCCAGCATTTT CASSIDHIGDQPQHF TRBJ1-5 - - TRBV19
TGTGCCAGCAGCATCAACAGGGTGTCCACTGAAGCTTTCTTT CASSINRVSTEAFF TRBJ1-1 - - TRBV7-2